This entry describes one T cell receptor beta chain. This sample is drawn from a study of blood T cell repertoires in COVID-19. Study overall: Acute-phase and convalescent COVID-19 samples originated in the United States, Italy and Spain. T cells, B-cell-depleted T cells, or PBMCs supplied cDNA or gDNA.

Recruits, aged about 18 to 95 years, lived in 25 or so US areas. In the original processing: How many nucleated cells were present was estimated from reference gene primer amplification. The method was immunoSEQ multiplex PCR; TCRdb's version includes in-frame clones alone and lacks a portion of them. V and J calls and clone size are copied from that table; D and trimming were computed from the DNA. This table holds about 200,000 clones, about 84% found once. CDR1 is MNHNS, CDR2 SASEGT, per germline. V shed 1 base and J shed 7 bases, with 17 bases lying between them. The CDR3 covers 16 residues. V gene TRBV6-1 combines with J gene TRBJ1-5; tentative D call: TRBD1 (5 bases). This TCR was recovered from a woman aged 40 to 55 with acute COVID-19. Material for sequencing was PBMCs or T cells enriched from blood (not recorded which). CDR3 amino acids: CASSEVGRGAEQPQHF. The CDR3 DNA follows: TGTGCCAGCAGTGAAGTCGGGAGAGGGGCCGAGCAGCCCCAGCATTTT.